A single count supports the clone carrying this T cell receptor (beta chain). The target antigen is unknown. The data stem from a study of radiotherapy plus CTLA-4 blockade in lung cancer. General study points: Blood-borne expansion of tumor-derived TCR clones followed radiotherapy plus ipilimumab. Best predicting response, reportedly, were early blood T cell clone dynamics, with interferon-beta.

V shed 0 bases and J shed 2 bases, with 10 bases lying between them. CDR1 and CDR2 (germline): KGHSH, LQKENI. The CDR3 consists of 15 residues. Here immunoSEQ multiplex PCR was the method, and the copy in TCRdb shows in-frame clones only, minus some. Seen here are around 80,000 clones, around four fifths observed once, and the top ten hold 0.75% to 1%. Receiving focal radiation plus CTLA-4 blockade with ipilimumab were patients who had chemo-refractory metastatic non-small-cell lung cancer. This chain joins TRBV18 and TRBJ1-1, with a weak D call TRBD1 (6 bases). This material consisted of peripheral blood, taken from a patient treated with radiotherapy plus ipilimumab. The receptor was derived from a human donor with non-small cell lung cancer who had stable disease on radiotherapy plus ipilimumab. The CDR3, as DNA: TGTGCCAGCTCACCACCCTCGACAGGCAACACTGAAGCTTTCTTT. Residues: CASSPPSTGNTEAFF.